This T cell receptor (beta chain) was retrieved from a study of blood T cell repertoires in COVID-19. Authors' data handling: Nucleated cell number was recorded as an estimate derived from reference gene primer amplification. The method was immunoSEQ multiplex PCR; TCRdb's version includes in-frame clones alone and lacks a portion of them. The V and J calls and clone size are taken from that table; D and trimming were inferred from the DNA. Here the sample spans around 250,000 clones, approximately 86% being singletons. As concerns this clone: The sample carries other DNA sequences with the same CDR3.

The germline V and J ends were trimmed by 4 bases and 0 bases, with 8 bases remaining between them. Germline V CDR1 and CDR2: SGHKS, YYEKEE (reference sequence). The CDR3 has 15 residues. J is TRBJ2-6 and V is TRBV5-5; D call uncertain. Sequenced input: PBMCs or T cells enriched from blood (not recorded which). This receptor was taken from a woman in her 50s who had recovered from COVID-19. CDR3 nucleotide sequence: TGTGCCAGCAGCCTAAGTTACTCTGGGGCCAACGTCCTGACTTTC. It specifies CASSLSYSGANVLTF.